A selection of T cell receptor beta chains follows, all from one sample in a study of blood T cell repertoires in COVID-19. The repertoire was sequenced with immunoSEQ multiplex PCR; TCRdb's copy has only in-frame clones and lacks some. Of roughly 78,000 clones in the sample, less than 85% were seen once. The sample consisted of peripheral blood. The receptor set was obtained from an elderly woman with acute or convalescent COVID-19. CDR3s include the opening cysteine and the closing phenylalanine or tryptophan. Fields, in order: V gene, J gene, clone size, D gene, CDR3 DNA, CDR3 protein. D genes are given only for firm matches. Only part of the rows carry a size: once, few, many, or a class if the clone is expanded.

v_gene: TRBV18; j_gene: TRBJ1-1; abundance: -; d_gene: -; CDR3nt: TGTGCCAGCTCACCTAGAGGGAACACTGAAGCTTTCTTT; CDR3aa: CASSPRGNTEAFF
v_gene: TRBV2; j_gene: TRBJ1-3; abundance: -; d_gene: -; CDR3nt: TGTGCCAGCAGGGTACAGGGAAATGGAAACACCATATATTTT; CDR3aa: CASRVQGNGNTIYF
v_gene: TRBV30; j_gene: TRBJ1-2; abundance: -; d_gene: -; CDR3nt: TGTGCCTGGAGTGTCGGTCCCGCCGGGGGCTACACCTTC; CDR3aa: CAWSVGPAGGYTF
v_gene: TRBV5-1; j_gene: TRBJ2-1; abundance: -; d_gene: -; CDR3nt: TGCGCCAGCAGAGTCTCGCTAGCGAGAAACAATGAGCAGTTCTTC; CDR3aa: CASRVSLARNNEQFF
v_gene: TRBV11-2; j_gene: TRBJ2-5; abundance: few; d_gene: TRBD1; CDR3nt: TGTGCCAGCAGCACCGGGACAGCAGAGACCCAGTACTTC; CDR3aa: CASSTGTAETQYF
v_gene: TRBV6-5; j_gene: TRBJ1-5; abundance: once; d_gene: -; CDR3nt: TGTGCCAGCGGACTAGACAGAGCCCCCAATCAGCCCCAGCATTTT; CDR3aa: CASGLDRAPNQPQHF
v_gene: TRBV6-4; j_gene: TRBJ2-6; abundance: -; d_gene: TRBD1; CDR3nt: TGTGCCAGCAGCATAGACAGGGGCGGTGGGGCCAACGTCCTGACTTTC; CDR3aa: CASSIDRGGGANVLTF
v_gene: TRBV7-3; j_gene: TRBJ1-1; abundance: -; d_gene: TRBD1; CDR3nt: TGTGCCAGCAGGTTTACTACCGGACAGGGGAACACTGAAGCTTTCTTT; CDR3aa: CASRFTTGQGNTEAFF
v_gene: TRBV7-9; j_gene: TRBJ1-3; abundance: -; d_gene: -; CDR3nt: TGTGCCAGCAGCCGAGCGGGGCGCTCTGGAAACACCATATATTTT; CDR3aa: CASSRAGRSGNTIYF
v_gene: TRBV12-3/TRBV12-4; j_gene: TRBJ2-1; abundance: -; d_gene: -; CDR3nt: TGTGCCATCCTCCCCTCCTACAATGAGCAGTTCTTC; CDR3aa: CAILPSYNEQFF
v_gene: TRBV25-1; j_gene: TRBJ1-2; abundance: -; d_gene: -; CDR3nt: TGTGCCAGCAGTGAATCGGCAAGCGGCGGCTACACCTTC; CDR3aa: CASSESASGGYTF
v_gene: TRBV7-6; j_gene: TRBJ2-3; abundance: -; d_gene: -; CDR3nt: TGTGCCAGCAGCCGGACACAGCCGCTGACTAGCACAGATACGCAGTATTTT; CDR3aa: CASSRTQPLTSTDTQYF
v_gene: TRBV7-7; j_gene: TRBJ2-5; abundance: -; d_gene: -; CDR3nt: TGTGCTAGCAGCCTAACGGGGAGGCCGTACCAAGAGACCCAGTACTTC; CDR3aa: CASSLTGRPYQETQYF
v_gene: TRBV5-1; j_gene: TRBJ1-1; abundance: once; d_gene: -; CDR3nt: TGCGCCAGCAGCACAGGGTTCACTGAAGCTTTCTTT; CDR3aa: CASSTGFTEAFF
v_gene: TRBV7-2; j_gene: TRBJ2-1; abundance: -; d_gene: -; CDR3nt: TGTGCCAGCAGAGCCGGGTCCTCCTACAATGAGCAGTTCTTC; CDR3aa: CASRAGSSYNEQFF
v_gene: TRBV12-3/TRBV12-4; j_gene: TRBJ2-1; abundance: -; d_gene: -; CDR3nt: TGTGCCGTGGGGCAGTACAATGAGCAGTTCTTC; CDR3aa: CAVGQYNEQFF
v_gene: TRBV3-1/TRBV3-2; j_gene: TRBJ1-1; abundance: -; d_gene: -; CDR3nt: TGTGCCAGCAGCCCGCAGGAAATGAACACTGAAGCTTTCTTT; CDR3aa: CASSPQEMNTEAFF
v_gene: TRBV19; j_gene: TRBJ2-7; abundance: -; d_gene: TRBD2; CDR3nt: TGTGCCAGTAGTATAGAGGCGGGAGTTCTGGACGAGCAGTACTTC; CDR3aa: CASSIEAGVLDEQYF
v_gene: TRBV4-2; j_gene: TRBJ2-2; abundance: -; d_gene: -; CDR3nt: TGTGCCAGCAGCCAGGGTAGGGAGCCCGGGGAGCTGTTTTTT; CDR3aa: CASSQGREPGELFF
v_gene: TRBV7-8; j_gene: TRBJ1-6; abundance: -; d_gene: -; CDR3nt: TGTGCCAGCAGCTTGAAAGGTGGAGATTCACCCCTCCACTTT; CDR3aa: CASSLKGGDSPLHF
v_gene: TRBV9; j_gene: TRBJ1-5; abundance: few; d_gene: TRBD1; CDR3nt: TGTGCCAGCAGCGGGGGACAGGCGGGACAGCCCCAGCATTTT; CDR3aa: CASSGGQAGQPQHF